This T cell receptor beta chain was sequenced for a study of blood T cell repertoires in COVID-19. Authors' processing steps: Scientists estimated how many nucleated cells there were by amplifying reference gene primers. Measured with immunoSEQ multiplex PCR; TCRdb has only the in-frame clones, and not every one. V, J and clone size were drawn from that table, and D and trimming were deduced from the DNA. Of fewer than 350,000 clones listed, around 89% are singletons. The CDR3 length is 15 residues. Deletions cut 9 bases from V and 3 bases from J, with 21 bases between. Germline lookup yields CDR1 SGHVS and CDR2 FQNEAQ. Allocation to cohorts depended on clinical history reported by the participants.

The rearrangement joins TRBV7-8 to TRBJ2-7, with D possibly TRBD2 on 5 matching bases. This receptor was taken from a woman in her fifties or sixties in a cohort exposed to, infected with or recovered from COVID-19 (not recorded which). The sequencing sample was made of PBMCs or T cells enriched from blood (not recorded which). The CDR3 sequence: CASGLRIGGRYEQYF. Here the CDR3 DNA reads TGTGCCAGTGGACTCCGAATCGGTGGCCGCTACGAGCAGTACTTC.